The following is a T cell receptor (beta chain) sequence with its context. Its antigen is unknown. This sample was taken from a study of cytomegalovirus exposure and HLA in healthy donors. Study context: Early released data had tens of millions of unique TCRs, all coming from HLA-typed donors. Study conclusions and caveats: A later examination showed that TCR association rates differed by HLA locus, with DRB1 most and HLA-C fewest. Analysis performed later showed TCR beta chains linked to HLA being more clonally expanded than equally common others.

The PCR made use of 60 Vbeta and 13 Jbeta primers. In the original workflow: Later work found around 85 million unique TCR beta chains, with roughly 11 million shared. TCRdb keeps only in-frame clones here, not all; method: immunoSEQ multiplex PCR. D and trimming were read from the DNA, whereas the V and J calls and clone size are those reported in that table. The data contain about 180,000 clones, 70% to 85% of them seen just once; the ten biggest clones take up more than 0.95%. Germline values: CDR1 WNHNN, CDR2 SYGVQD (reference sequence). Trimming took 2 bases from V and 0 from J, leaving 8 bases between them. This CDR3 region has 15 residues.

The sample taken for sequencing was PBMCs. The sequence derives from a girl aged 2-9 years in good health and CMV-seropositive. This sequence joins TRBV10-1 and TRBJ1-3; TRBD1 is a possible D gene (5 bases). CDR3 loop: CASSEDSISGNTIYF. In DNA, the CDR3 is TGCGCCAGCAGTGAGGACAGCATCTCTGGAAACACCATATATTTT.